Listed below are T cell receptor beta chains from one sample, sequenced in a study of Graves' ophthalmopathy and Graves' hyperthyroidism. TCRdb itself ran the multiplex PCR reads through MiXCR, one entry per CDR3 protein. The table shows a few hundred thousand distinct CDR3 sequences, with under 20% occurring only once. Source material: peripheral blood. These receptors were taken from an adult man with Graves' ophthalmopathy. Each CDR3 is given with its conserved first and last residue. The order of the fields is D gene, clone size, J gene, V gene, CDR3 protein, CDR3 DNA. D genes are given only for firm matches. Clone size, where shown, is once, few, many, or a class for clones that have expanded.

D gene: TRBD1
clone size: many
J gene: TRBJ1-5
V gene: TRBV12-3/TRBV12-4
CDR3 protein: CASSFDRDQPQHF
CDR3 DNA: TGTGCCAGCAGTTTCGACAGGGACCAGCCCCAGCATTTT

D gene: TRBD1
clone size: many
J gene: TRBJ1-2
V gene: TRBV7-9
CDR3 protein: CASSLAHLGQGGYTF
CDR3 DNA: TGTGCCAGCAGCTTAGCGCACCTGGGACAGGGAGGATACACCTTC

D gene: TRBD2
clone size: many
J gene: TRBJ2-7
V gene: TRBV30
CDR3 protein: CAWSVQRGGTDEQYF
CDR3 DNA: TGTGCCTGGAGTGTCCAGCGGGGGGGCACCGACGAGCAGTACTTC

D gene: -
clone size: few
J gene: TRBJ2-7
V gene: TRBV28
CDR3 protein: CASSFVDSSYEQYF
CDR3 DNA: TGTGCCAGCAGTTTCGTGGACAGCTCCTACGAGCAGTACTTC

D gene: -
clone size: many
J gene: TRBJ2-7
V gene: TRBV2
CDR3 protein: CASSEGQGHSYEQYF
CDR3 DNA: TGTGCCAGCAGTGAAGGGCAGGGCCACTCCTACGAGCAGTACTTC

D gene: -
clone size: many
J gene: TRBJ2-5
V gene: TRBV12-3/TRBV12-4
CDR3 protein: CASTNSGGRETQYF
CDR3 DNA: TGTGCCAGCACCAACTCCGGGGGTAGAGAGACCCAGTACTTC

D gene: -
clone size: -
J gene: TRBJ2-4
V gene: TRBV28
CDR3 protein: CASSPPRVQNIQYF
CDR3 DNA: TGTGCCAGCAGCCCCCCGAGAGTACAGAACATTCAGTACTTC

D gene: TRBD1
clone size: -
J gene: TRBJ1-5
V gene: TRBV19
CDR3 protein: CASSMMDRGPNQPQHF
CDR3 DNA: TGTGCCAGTAGTATGATGGACAGGGGGCCCAATCAGCCCCAGCATTTT

D gene: -
clone size: many
J gene: TRBJ2-2
V gene: TRBV5-6
CDR3 protein: CASSLFGPAPGELFF
CDR3 DNA: TGTGCCAGCAGCCTTTTTGGGCCTGCCCCCGGGGAGCTGTTTTTT

D gene: -
clone size: many
J gene: TRBJ1-2
V gene: TRBV12-3/TRBV12-4
CDR3 protein: CASSLTGSTNYGYTF
CDR3 DNA: TGTGCCAGCAGTTTGACGGGCAGTACTAACTATGGCTACACCTTC

D gene: -
clone size: many
J gene: TRBJ2-7
V gene: TRBV28
CDR3 protein: CASSSQVYEQYF
CDR3 DNA: TGTGCCAGCAGCAGTCAGGTATACGAGCAGTACTTC

D gene: -
clone size: many
J gene: TRBJ1-1
V gene: TRBV30
CDR3 protein: CAWRYWENTEAFF
CDR3 DNA: TGTGCCTGGAGGTACTGGGAAAACACTGAAGCTTTCTTT

D gene: TRBD1
clone size: many
J gene: TRBJ2-5
V gene: TRBV3-1
CDR3 protein: CASSYGQGKETQYF
CDR3 DNA: TGTGCCAGCAGCTACGGACAGGGGAAAGAGACCCAGTACTTC

D gene: TRBD1
clone size: -
J gene: TRBJ1-4
V gene: TRBV11-2
CDR3 protein: CASSLLQGTFGEKLFF
CDR3 DNA: TGTGCCAGCAGCCTACTACAGGGGACATTCGGCGAAAAACTGTTTTTT

D gene: -
clone size: many
J gene: TRBJ1-1
V gene: TRBV4-2
CDR3 protein: CASSQGGASGTEAFF
CDR3 DNA: TGTGCCAGCAGCCAAGGCGGGGCGTCTGGCACTGAAGCTTTCTTT

D gene: -
clone size: many
J gene: TRBJ1-5
V gene: TRBV6-4
CDR3 protein: CASSDRYDQPQHF
CDR3 DNA: TGTGCCAGCAGTGACCGATACGATCAGCCCCAGCATTTT

D gene: -
clone size: many
J gene: TRBJ1-6
V gene: TRBV6-1
CDR3 protein: CASRNGNSPLHF
CDR3 DNA: TGTGCCAGCAGAAATGGGAATTCACCCCTCCACTTT

D gene: -
clone size: many
J gene: TRBJ2-7
V gene: TRBV5-1
CDR3 protein: CASSPFSAYEQYF
CDR3 DNA: TGCGCCAGCAGCCCCTTTAGCGCCTACGAGCAGTACTTC

D gene: TRBD2
clone size: many
J gene: TRBJ2-2
V gene: TRBV6-1
CDR3 protein: CASSEARGGNTGELFF
CDR3 DNA: TGTGCCAGCAGTGAAGCGCGGGGGGGCAACACCGGGGAGCTGTTTTTT

D gene: -
clone size: many
J gene: TRBJ2-5
V gene: TRBV6-2/TRBV6-3
CDR3 protein: CASKKTGAVTQYF
CDR3 DNA: TGTGCCAGCAAAAAAACCGGGGCCGTCACCCAGTACTTC

D gene: TRBD2
clone size: many
J gene: TRBJ2-2
V gene: TRBV2
CDR3 protein: CASSVVAGEGGELFF
CDR3 DNA: TGTGCCAGCAGTGTGGTAGCGGGAGAAGGCGGGGAGCTGTTTTTT

D gene: -
clone size: many
J gene: TRBJ1-5
V gene: TRBV10-3
CDR3 protein: CAIGRDLYQPQHF
CDR3 DNA: TGTGCCATCGGACGGGACCTATATCAGCCCCAGCATTTT

D gene: TRBD1
clone size: many
J gene: TRBJ2-7
V gene: TRBV19
CDR3 protein: CATRDREYEQYF
CDR3 DNA: TGTGCCACCCGGGACAGGGAATACGAGCAGTACTTC

D gene: -
clone size: many
J gene: TRBJ2-7
V gene: TRBV11-2
CDR3 protein: CASSLIDYEQYF
CDR3 DNA: TGTGCCAGCAGCTTAATTGACTACGAGCAGTACTTC

D gene: TRBD1
clone size: -
J gene: TRBJ2-7
V gene: TRBV6-1
CDR3 protein: CASSDGQGNSYEQYF
CDR3 DNA: TGTGCCAGCAGTGATGGACAGGGGAACTCCTACGAGCAGTACTTC

D gene: TRBD1
clone size: -
J gene: TRBJ2-4
V gene: TRBV20-1
CDR3 protein: CSASPDDRAPKNLQYF
CDR3 DNA: TGCAGTGCTAGCCCCGACGACAGGGCCCCCAAAAACCTTCAGTACTTC

D gene: -
clone size: many
J gene: TRBJ1-1
V gene: TRBV19
CDR3 protein: CASSILDRMNTEAFF
CDR3 DNA: TGTGCCAGTAGTATACTGGACAGAATGAACACTGAAGCTTTCTTT

D gene: -
clone size: many
J gene: TRBJ2-5
V gene: TRBV6-2/TRBV6-3
CDR3 protein: CASSYRGYNQETQYF
CDR3 DNA: TGTGCCAGCAGTTACCGAGGGTATAACCAAGAGACCCAGTACTTC

D gene: TRBD1
clone size: many
J gene: TRBJ1-6
V gene: TRBV25-1
CDR3 protein: CASTPGTGRILLHF
CDR3 DNA: TGTGCCAGCACCCCGGGGACAGGTCGGATCCTCCTCCACTTT

D gene: TRBD1
clone size: many
J gene: TRBJ2-5
V gene: TRBV10-3
CDR3 protein: CAISNSGTAQETQYF
CDR3 DNA: TGTGCCATCAGTAATTCCGGGACAGCCCAAGAGACCCAGTACTTC

D gene: TRBD2
clone size: many
J gene: TRBJ2-7
V gene: TRBV2
CDR3 protein: CAAQGLAGGPYEQYF
CDR3 DNA: TGTGCCGCCCAGGGACTAGCGGGAGGTCCCTACGAGCAGTACTTC

D gene: TRBD1
clone size: many
J gene: TRBJ1-1
V gene: TRBV5-1
CDR3 protein: CASSRQGSGTEAFF
CDR3 DNA: TGCGCCAGCAGCCGACAGGGGTCGGGCACTGAAGCTTTCTTT

D gene: TRBD1
clone size: many
J gene: TRBJ2-5
V gene: TRBV11-2
CDR3 protein: CASSQGTGLQETQYF
CDR3 DNA: TGTGCCAGCAGTCAGGGGACAGGGCTCCAAGAGACCCAGTACTTC

D gene: -
clone size: many
J gene: TRBJ2-5
V gene: TRBV19
CDR3 protein: CASSDWDNQETQYF
CDR3 DNA: TGTGCCAGTAGTGATTGGGACAACCAAGAGACCCAGTACTTC

D gene: TRBD1
clone size: many
J gene: TRBJ1-6
V gene: TRBV6-1
CDR3 protein: CASSDLQGASSPLHF
CDR3 DNA: TGTGCCAGCAGTGATCTCCAGGGGGCTAGTTCACCCCTCCACTTT

D gene: -
clone size: many
J gene: TRBJ2-7
V gene: TRBV6-2/TRBV6-3
CDR3 protein: CASSYGGQWRYEQYF
CDR3 DNA: TGTGCCAGCAGTTACGGTGGACAGTGGCGATACGAGCAGTACTTC

D gene: -
clone size: many
J gene: TRBJ2-7
V gene: TRBV6-5
CDR3 protein: CASKSGSYEQYF
CDR3 DNA: TGTGCCAGCAAAAGCGGCTCCTACGAGCAGTACTTC

D gene: TRBD2
clone size: few
J gene: TRBJ2-5
V gene: TRBV3-1
CDR3 protein: CASSQDGPGGETQYF
CDR3 DNA: TGTGCCAGCAGCCAAGATGGACCGGGAGGAGAGACCCAGTACTTC

D gene: TRBD1
clone size: many
J gene: TRBJ1-6
V gene: TRBV20-1
CDR3 protein: CSARDPGGENSPLHF
CDR3 DNA: TGCAGTGCTAGAGATCCAGGGGGCGAAAATTCACCCCTCCACTTT

D gene: TRBD2
clone size: -
J gene: TRBJ2-5
V gene: TRBV20-1
CDR3 protein: CSASSLAGVETQYF
CDR3 DNA: TGCAGTGCCAGCAGCCTAGCGGGAGTAGAGACCCAGTACTTC

D gene: -
clone size: many
J gene: TRBJ2-7
V gene: TRBV30
CDR3 protein: CAWSFREHEQYF
CDR3 DNA: TGTGCCTGGAGTTTTCGGGAGCACGAGCAGTACTTC

D gene: TRBD2
clone size: few
J gene: TRBJ2-7
V gene: TRBV12-3/TRBV12-4
CDR3 protein: CASSQTSGVSYEQYF
CDR3 DNA: TGTGCCAGCAGCCAGACTAGCGGCGTCTCCTACGAGCAGTACTTC

D gene: -
clone size: -
J gene: TRBJ2-7
V gene: TRBV6-1
CDR3 protein: CASIYLGQQYF
CDR3 DNA: TGTGCCAGCATCTACCTGGGACAGCAGTACTTC

D gene: -
clone size: many
J gene: TRBJ1-1
V gene: TRBV19
CDR3 protein: CASSIDPGDNTEAFF
CDR3 DNA: TGTGCCAGTAGTATAGATCCGGGCGATAACACTGAAGCTTTCTTT

D gene: -
clone size: many
J gene: TRBJ2-7
V gene: TRBV7-2
CDR3 protein: CASSLGAGLSNEQYF
CDR3 DNA: TGTGCCAGCAGCTTAGGAGCGGGTCTTAGTAACGAGCAGTACTTC

D gene: TRBD1
clone size: many
J gene: TRBJ2-7
V gene: TRBV6-1
CDR3 protein: CASREDRGGYEQYF
CDR3 DNA: TGTGCCAGCAGGGAGGACAGGGGAGGGTACGAGCAGTACTTC

D gene: -
clone size: many
J gene: TRBJ1-6
V gene: TRBV6-5
CDR3 protein: CASSYSIQRPNSPLHF
CDR3 DNA: TGTGCCAGCAGTTACTCTATCCAGAGACCAAATTCACCCCTCCACTTT

D gene: TRBD1
clone size: many
J gene: TRBJ2-2
V gene: TRBV15
CDR3 protein: CATSTVWDSLTGELFF
CDR3 DNA: TGTGCCACCAGCACCGTATGGGACAGCCTCACCGGGGAGCTGTTTTTT

D gene: -
clone size: many
J gene: TRBJ1-6
V gene: TRBV12-3/TRBV12-4
CDR3 protein: CASSFRGSYNSPLHF
CDR3 DNA: TGTGCCAGCAGTTTCAGGGGATCCTATAATTCACCCCTCCACTTT

D gene: -
clone size: -
J gene: TRBJ2-5
V gene: TRBV28
CDR3 protein: CASSRLVGSAQETQYF
CDR3 DNA: TGTGCCAGCAGCCGTTTAGTGGGGTCGGCACAAGAGACCCAGTACTTC

D gene: -
clone size: -
J gene: TRBJ1-2
V gene: TRBV6-1
CDR3 protein: CASRKRGGQYGYNF
CDR3 DNA: TGTGCCAGCAGGAAGAGAGGGGGGCAATATGGCTACAACTTC

D gene: -
clone size: many
J gene: TRBJ1-1
V gene: TRBV27
CDR3 protein: CASSRAQWAMNTEAFF
CDR3 DNA: TGTGCCAGCAGTAGGGCCCAGTGGGCGATGAACACTGAAGCTTTCTTT

D gene: TRBD1
clone size: many
J gene: TRBJ1-1
V gene: TRBV12-3/TRBV12-4
CDR3 protein: CASSPRDSMNTEAFF
CDR3 DNA: TGTGCCAGCAGCCCCCGGGACAGCATGAACACTGAAGCTTTCTTT

D gene: TRBD1
clone size: many
J gene: TRBJ2-7
V gene: TRBV29-1
CDR3 protein: CSVPGQGTREQYF
CDR3 DNA: TGCAGCGTTCCTGGACAGGGGACTCGGGAGCAGTACTTC

D gene: TRBD2
clone size: many
J gene: TRBJ2-5
V gene: TRBV12-3/TRBV12-4
CDR3 protein: CASSSGRLALQETQYF
CDR3 DNA: TGTGCCAGCAGTTCGGGGAGACTAGCTCTCCAAGAGACCCAGTACTTC

D gene: TRBD2
clone size: many
J gene: TRBJ2-7
V gene: TRBV19
CDR3 protein: CASSIGLAGIVGYEQYF
CDR3 DNA: TGTGCCAGTAGTATTGGACTAGCGGGAATCGTTGGGTACGAGCAGTACTTC

D gene: -
clone size: -
J gene: TRBJ1-1
V gene: TRBV12-3/TRBV12-4
CDR3 protein: CASSPGVTEAFF
CDR3 DNA: TGTGCCAGCAGCCCCGGGGTCACTGAAGCTTTCTTT

D gene: -
clone size: -
J gene: TRBJ1-3
V gene: TRBV18
CDR3 protein: CASSPPRSGASGNTIYF
CDR3 DNA: TGTGCCAGCTCACCACCGCGATCGGGGGCGTCTGGAAACACCATATATTTT

D gene: -
clone size: many
J gene: TRBJ1-5
V gene: TRBV20-1
CDR3 protein: CSAREGANQPQHF
CDR3 DNA: TGCAGTGCTAGAGAGGGCGCGAACCAGCCCCAGCATTTT